These 2 T cell receptor beta chains originate from one sample sequenced in a study of blood T cell repertoires in COVID-19. Profiled with immunoSEQ multiplex PCR; TCRdb holds only in-frame clones, not every one. The table lists roughly 190,000 clones, approximately 80% of them singletons, with under 15% in the top ten. Source material: peripheral blood. The origin of the receptors is a woman aged 45-65 years with acute or convalescent COVID-19.

The CDR3 protein is CASSVEDYSYNEQFF. CDR3 sequence (DNA): TGTGCCAGCAGCGTAGAGGACTACTCCTACAATGAGCAGTTCTTC. The rearrangement uses TRBV9 and TRBJ2-1, with a tentative D call TRBD2 (6 bases). CDR1 is SGDLS, CDR2 YYNGEE, per germline. The CDR3 loop spans 15 amino acids. V was shortened by 0 bases and J by 0 bases, with 7 bases between the two germline ends.

The chain recombines TRBV19 with TRBJ1-1; D is unresolved. Germline V lookup: CDR1 LNHDA, CDR2 SQIVND (reference sequence). Deletions cut 1 base from V and 0 bases from J, with 15 bases between. The CDR3 runs to 17 residues. CDR3 protein: CASSIGEAGRLNTEAFF. CDR3 DNA sequence: TGTGCCAGTAGTATAGGTGAGGCGGGCAGGTTGAACACTGAAGCTTTCTTT.